These T cell receptor beta chains were read from a single sample in a study of cytomegalovirus exposure and HLA in healthy donors. Repertoires were generated with immunoSEQ multiplex PCR, while TCRdb's copy carries only in-frame clones and drops some. Of around 85,000 clones detected, about three quarters appear once; the ten largest clones hold 1.1%. Sequencing used PBMCs. The source of these receptors is a male donor in good health and CMV-seronegative. CDR3s include the opening cysteine and the closing phenylalanine or tryptophan. Fields, in order: V gene, clone size, CDR3 length, D gene, J gene, CDR3 protein, CDR3 DNA. D genes are given only for firm matches. Where a row states a size, it is once, few, many or the class of an expanded clone; other rows omit it.

v_call: TRBV7-8; clone_size: .; cdr3_length: 13; d_call: TRBD1; j_call: TRBJ1-1; cdr3_aa: CASSLTGGTEAFF; cdr3_nt: TGTGCCAGCAGCTTGACAGGGGGCACTGAAGCTTTCTTT
v_call: TRBV11-2; clone_size: .; cdr3_length: 15; d_call: TRBD1; j_call: TRBJ1-1; cdr3_aa: CASSLTGTGGTEAFF; cdr3_nt: TGTGCCAGCAGCCTCACCGGGACAGGGGGCACTGAAGCTTTCTTT
v_call: TRBV4-1; clone_size: .; cdr3_length: 14; d_call: .; j_call: TRBJ2-7; cdr3_aa: CASSRSEDSYEQYF; cdr3_nt: TGCGCCAGCAGCCGTAGCGAGGACTCCTACGAGCAGTACTTC
v_call: TRBV28; clone_size: .; cdr3_length: 14; d_call: .; j_call: TRBJ1-5; cdr3_aa: CASRTGYSNQPQHF; cdr3_nt: TGTGCCAGCAGAACAGGGTATAGCAATCAGCCCCAGCATTTT
v_call: TRBV6-1; clone_size: .; cdr3_length: 15; d_call: TRBD1; j_call: TRBJ2-1; cdr3_aa: CASTRLRDRDNEQFF; cdr3_nt: TGTGCCAGCACTAGACTCCGGGACAGAGACAATGAGCAGTTCTTC
v_call: TRBV5-1; clone_size: .; cdr3_length: 16; d_call: TRBD1; j_call: TRBJ1-4; cdr3_aa: CASSSMSQGVGEKLFF; cdr3_nt: TGCGCCAGCAGCTCAATGTCACAGGGGGTAGGGGAAAAACTGTTTTTT
v_call: TRBV18; clone_size: .; cdr3_length: 14; d_call: .; j_call: TRBJ2-7; cdr3_aa: CASSPTENPYKQYF; cdr3_nt: TGTGCCAGCTCACCGACAGAGAACCCCTACAAGCAGTACTTC
v_call: TRBV5-4; clone_size: .; cdr3_length: 15; d_call: TRBD2; j_call: TRBJ2-3; cdr3_aa: CASSGGTSSADTQYF; cdr3_nt: TGTGCCAGCAGCGGGGGGACTAGCTCGGCAGATACGCAGTATTTT
v_call: TRBV5-5; clone_size: .; cdr3_length: 13; d_call: TRBD1; j_call: TRBJ1-5; cdr3_aa: CASSPDRGQPQHF; cdr3_nt: TGTGCCAGCAGTCCGGACAGGGGTCAGCCCCAGCATTTT
v_call: TRBV6-9; clone_size: .; cdr3_length: 14; d_call: .; j_call: TRBJ2-1; cdr3_aa: CASISARDYNEQFF; cdr3_nt: TGTGCCAGCATTAGCGCCCGGGATTACAATGAGCAGTTCTTC
v_call: TRBV5-6; clone_size: .; cdr3_length: 17; d_call: TRBD2; j_call: TRBJ2-7; cdr3_aa: CASSLDISGTRVDEQYF; cdr3_nt: TGTGCCAGCAGTTTAGATATTAGCGGGACCCGTGTCGACGAGCAGTACTTC
v_call: TRBV28; clone_size: .; cdr3_length: 14; d_call: .; j_call: TRBJ2-7; cdr3_aa: CASSPVSGWYEQYF; cdr3_nt: TGTGCCAGCAGTCCAGTATCCGGGTGGTACGAGCAGTACTTC
v_call: TRBV5-1; clone_size: few; cdr3_length: 16; d_call: TRBD2; j_call: TRBJ2-5; cdr3_aa: CASSGTSGSFLETQYF; cdr3_nt: TGCGCCAGCAGCGGCACTAGCGGGAGTTTTCTTGAGACCCAGTACTTC
v_call: TRBV7-2; clone_size: .; cdr3_length: 13; d_call: TRBD1; j_call: TRBJ2-7; cdr3_aa: CASSSDRVGLQYF; cdr3_nt: TGTGCCAGCAGCTCAGACAGGGTAGGGCTACAGTACTTC
v_call: TRBV18; clone_size: .; cdr3_length: 14; d_call: TRBD1; j_call: TRBJ1-5; cdr3_aa: CASSPGQGGQPQHF; cdr3_nt: TGTGCCAGCTCACCCGGACAGGGGGGTCAGCCCCAGCATTTT
v_call: TRBV7-9; clone_size: .; cdr3_length: 14; d_call: TRBD1; j_call: TRBJ2-5; cdr3_aa: CASSRTGVRETQYF; cdr3_nt: TGTGCCAGCAGCAGGACAGGGGTCAGGGAGACCCAGTACTTC
v_call: TRBV30; clone_size: .; cdr3_length: 15; d_call: TRBD1; j_call: TRBJ1-5; cdr3_aa: CAWTTGVLSNQPQHF; cdr3_nt: TGTGCCTGGACGACAGGGGTATTAAGCAATCAGCCCCAGCATTTT
v_call: TRBV6-5; clone_size: .; cdr3_length: 15; d_call: .; j_call: TRBJ1-3; cdr3_aa: CASSRATDSGNTIYF; cdr3_nt: TGTGCCAGCAGCCGAGCGACAGACTCTGGAAACACCATATATTTT
v_call: TRBV10-3; clone_size: few; cdr3_length: 14; d_call: TRBD1; j_call: TRBJ1-1; cdr3_aa: CAISPGTGGTEAFF; cdr3_nt: TGTGCCATCAGTCCCGGGACAGGGGGGACTGAAGCTTTCTTT
v_call: TRBV30; clone_size: .; cdr3_length: 15; d_call: TRBD1; j_call: TRBJ1-2; cdr3_aa: CAWSMGTGNNYGYTF; cdr3_nt: TGTGCCTGGAGTATGGGGACAGGGAATAACTATGGCTACACCTTC
v_call: TRBV14; clone_size: .; cdr3_length: 14; d_call: .; j_call: TRBJ2-5; cdr3_aa: CASSQDRNQETQYF; cdr3_nt: TGTGCCAGCAGCCAAGACAGAAATCAAGAGACCCAGTACTTC
v_call: TRBV10-3; clone_size: .; cdr3_length: 13; d_call: .; j_call: TRBJ2-7; cdr3_aa: CAIREQGKYEQYF; cdr3_nt: TGTGCCATCAGGGAACAGGGAAAATACGAGCAGTACTTC
v_call: TRBV5-1; clone_size: .; cdr3_length: 15; d_call: TRBD2; j_call: TRBJ2-3; cdr3_aa: CASSLVLAGGHTQYF; cdr3_nt: TGCGCCAGCAGCTTGGTTCTAGCGGGAGGGCATACGCAGTATTTT
v_call: TRBV7-9; clone_size: .; cdr3_length: 12; d_call: .; j_call: TRBJ2-7; cdr3_aa: CSSSLVQNEQYF; cdr3_nt: TGTTCCAGCAGCTTAGTCCAAAACGAGCAGTACTTC
v_call: TRBV7-8; clone_size: .; cdr3_length: 14; d_call: .; j_call: TRBJ2-1; cdr3_aa: CASSLAGDYNEQFF; cdr3_nt: TGTGCCAGCAGCTTAGCAGGGGATTACAATGAGCAGTTCTTC
v_call: TRBV27; clone_size: few; cdr3_length: 15; d_call: TRBD1; j_call: TRBJ2-1; cdr3_aa: CASSSGDRGLNEQFF; cdr3_nt: TGTGCCAGCAGTTCCGGAGACAGGGGGCTTAATGAGCAGTTCTTC
v_call: TRBV10-3; clone_size: .; cdr3_length: 14; d_call: TRBD2; j_call: TRBJ2-1; cdr3_aa: CAITGTSGREKQFF; cdr3_nt: TGTGCCATCACTGGGACTAGCGGTAGGGAAAAGCAGTTCTTC
v_call: TRBV5-6; clone_size: .; cdr3_length: 13; d_call: .; j_call: TRBJ2-7; cdr3_aa: CASSSKHRDEQYF; cdr3_nt: TGTGCCAGCAGTTCGAAACACAGGGACGAGCAGTACTTC
v_call: TRBV2; clone_size: .; cdr3_length: 16; d_call: .; j_call: TRBJ2-1; cdr3_aa: CASRGGQTSSYNEQFF; cdr3_nt: TGTGCCAGCAGGGGCGGACAAACAAGTTCCTACAATGAGCAGTTCTTC
v_call: TRBV7-6; clone_size: .; cdr3_length: 13; d_call: .; j_call: TRBJ2-1; cdr3_aa: CASSLSGEDEQFF; cdr3_nt: TGTGCCAGCAGCTTGAGTGGAGAGGATGAGCAGTTCTTC
v_call: TRBV19; clone_size: .; cdr3_length: 15; d_call: TRBD1; j_call: TRBJ2-1; cdr3_aa: CASSTGTGGYNEQFF; cdr3_nt: TGTGCCAGTAGTACCGGGACAGGGGGATACAATGAGCAGTTCTTC
v_call: TRBV19; clone_size: few; cdr3_length: 14; d_call: .; j_call: TRBJ1-3; cdr3_aa: CASSRPGFGNTIYF; cdr3_nt: TGTGCCAGCTCACGCCCGGGGTTCGGAAACACCATATATTTT
v_call: TRBV6-1; clone_size: .; cdr3_length: 15; d_call: TRBD1; j_call: TRBJ1-5; cdr3_aa: CASRLTGDSNQPQHF; cdr3_nt: TGTGCCAGCAGGCTGACAGGGGATAGCAATCAGCCCCAGCATTTT
v_call: TRBV5-1; clone_size: .; cdr3_length: 14; d_call: .; j_call: TRBJ2-7; cdr3_aa: CASSSGFGVYEQYF; cdr3_nt: TGCGCCAGCAGTAGTGGTTTCGGGGTCTACGAGCAGTACTTC
v_call: TRBV7-9; clone_size: .; cdr3_length: 13; d_call: TRBD2; j_call: TRBJ2-1; cdr3_aa: CASSVGGPNEQFF; cdr3_nt: TGTGCCAGCAGCGTGGGAGGGCCAAATGAGCAGTTCTTC
v_call: TRBV27; clone_size: .; cdr3_length: 14; d_call: .; j_call: TRBJ1-2; cdr3_aa: CASSPRGGGYGYTF; cdr3_nt: TGTGCCAGCAGCCCCAGGGGAGGGGGCTATGGCTACACCTTC
v_call: TRBV5-4; clone_size: few; cdr3_length: 16; d_call: TRBD2; j_call: TRBJ2-3; cdr3_aa: CASSLATSGGADTQYF; cdr3_nt: TGTGCCAGCAGCTTGGCGACTAGCGGGGGGGCAGATACGCAGTATTTT
v_call: TRBV29-1; clone_size: .; cdr3_length: 12; d_call: .; j_call: TRBJ2-5; cdr3_aa: CSVLREQETQYF; cdr3_nt: TGCAGCGTCCTAAGAGAGCAAGAGACCCAGTACTTC